Sequencing of this TCR beta chain was carried out in a study of metastatic and nonmetastatic thyroid tumors. About the study: Repertoire comparisons spanned blood and tumor or nodule tissue from malignant and benign thyroid patients.

Concerning this clone itself: What it binds is unknown. One junction end does not reproduce the germline sequence, and a read error may be involved.

Before thyroid surgery, none of the patients had received any treatment. This CDR3 has 17 residues. Germline CDR1 reads SGHAT; CDR2 reads FQNNGV. Original handling: The authors used CDR3 differences across clinicopathological groups to build a distant-metastasis classifier for papillary thyroid cancer. TCRdb re-processed the PCR reads through MiXCR. None of the V and J calls come from the authors' own analysis; TCRdb made them. In the table there are roughly 20,000 clones, approximately 40% of which are singletons. Findings and limits, study-wide: Patients with malignant thyroid tumors reportedly had significantly higher TCR beta diversity than those with benign nodules, in blood and tumor.

The chain employs TRBV11-2 and TRBJ1-5, with 7 bases identical to TRBD1. The receptor was derived from a female donor with papillary thyroid cancer or a benign thyroid nodule (not recorded which). Some clones in this sample may be carry-over from other donors' samples. Material: tumor tissue. CDR3 protein: CASSPHGTDYSNRPQHF. Here the CDR3 DNA reads TGTGCCAGCAGCCCGCATGGGACAGATTATAGCAATCGGCCCCAGCATTTT.